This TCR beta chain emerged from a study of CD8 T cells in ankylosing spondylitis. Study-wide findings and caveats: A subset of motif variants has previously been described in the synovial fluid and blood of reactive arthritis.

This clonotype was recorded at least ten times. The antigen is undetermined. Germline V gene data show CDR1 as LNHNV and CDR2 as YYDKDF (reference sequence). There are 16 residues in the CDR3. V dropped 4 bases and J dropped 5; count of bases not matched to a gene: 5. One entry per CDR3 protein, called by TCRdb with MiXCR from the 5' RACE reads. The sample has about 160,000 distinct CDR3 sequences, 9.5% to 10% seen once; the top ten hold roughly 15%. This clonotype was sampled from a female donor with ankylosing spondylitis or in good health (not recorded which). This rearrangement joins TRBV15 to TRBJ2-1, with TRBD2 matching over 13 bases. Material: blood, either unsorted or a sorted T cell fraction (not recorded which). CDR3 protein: CATSTTSGRDHNEQFF. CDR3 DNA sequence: TGTGCCACCAGCACCACTAGCGGGAGGGACCACAATGAGCAGTTCTTC.